These 17 T cell receptor beta chains were all obtained from the same sample, sequenced in a study of T cell changes during pregnancy in multiple sclerosis (dated by TCRdb to about 2019). The library was made by the immunoSEQ multiplex PCR assay. TCRdb holds this immuneACCESS table with in-frame rearrangements only. Some clones are missing; in checked studies, unresolved V genes explain under half, and the rest has no known cause. The table for this sample lists tens of thousands of clones; 80% to 95% of them were counted only once. The top ten clonotypes cover 0.5% of the sample. Sequencing was performed on CD4+ T cells from peripheral blood mononuclear cells, taken in the second trimester of pregnancy. These receptors were taken from a female donor in good health, enrolled as a control in a pregnancy study.

The CDR3 nucleotides read TGTGCCAGCACCACGGGGGGAGCGGGAGGTTCCTACGAGCAGTACTTC. It specifies CASTTGGAGGSYEQYF. The chain joins TRBV28 to TRBJ2-7, with TRBD2 matching 9 bases. Germline trimming cut 7 bases from V and 1 base from J; bases unmatched to any gene: 11. This CDR3 is 16 amino acids long. Per germline, CDR1 MDHEN and CDR2 SYDVKM.

The chain links TRBV5-1 to TRBJ2-2, with D possibly TRBD1 on 5 matching bases. This CDR3 has 16 residues. Trimming pared 3 bases from V and 0 bases from J, leaving 12 bases between. The germline CDR1 and CDR2 sequences are SGHRS and YFSETQ. This chain's CDR3 is CASSSLGVPNTGELFF. CDR3 nucleotide sequence: TGCGCCAGCAGCTCTCTAGGGGTTCCGAACACCGGGGAGCTGTTTTTT.

This clone occurred once. The chain is built from TRBV9 and TRBJ2-6; TRBD2 aligns across 15 bases. The V segment lost 4 bases and the J segment 2 bases; nucleotides outside the gene matches: 7. This CDR3 has 19 residues. Germline-derived CDR1 and CDR2 are SGDLS and YYNGEE. CDR3 residues: CASSIGLAGGSPGANVLTF. For the CDR3, the DNA is TGTGCCAGCAGCATCGGACTAGCGGGAGGGAGTCCTGGGGCCAACGTCCTGACTTTC.

The rearrangement links TRBV7-6 to TRBJ1-5; D remains unclear. CDR1 is SGHVS, CDR2 FNYEAQ, per germline. The CDR3 is 15 residues long. V was cut by 3 bases and J by 7 bases, with 16 bases left in between. The chain's CDR3 is CASSLQSPVSQPQHF. The CDR3 DNA is TGTGCCAGCAGCTTGCAGTCCCCAGTATCGCAGCCCCAGCATTTT.

As regards this clone: One end of the junction varies from germline; a read error may be responsible. The chain links TRBV19 to TRBJ1-1, with TRBD1 identical over 12 bases. The length of the CDR3 is 13 residues. Looked up from germline, CDR1 is LNHDA and CDR2 is SQIVND (reference sequence). The CDR3 protein is CASSTTAGTGGAF. The DNA for the CDR3 is TGTGCCAGTAGTACCACCGCCGGGACAGGGGGCGCGTTT. Supplemented by reference TRBV19 and TRBJ1-1, the full variable domain reads DGGITQSPKYLFRKEGQNVTLSCEQNLNHDAMYWYRQDPGQGLRLIYYSQIVNDFQKGDIAEGYSVSREKKESFPLTVTSAQKNPTAFYLCASSTTAGTGGAFGQGTRLTVV.

The chain recombines TRBV11-3 with TRBJ2-3; 7 nucleotides agree with TRBD1. J gave up 9 bases and V 5 bases, and 5 bases lay outside the gene matches. Germline V gene sequence: CDR1 SGHNT, CDR2 YENEEA. The CDR3 consists of 12 residues. Here the CDR3 reads CASSKRGRTQYF. As DNA, the CDR3 is TGTGCCAGCAGCAAAAGGGGGCGGACGCAGTATTTT.

The V and J genes are TRBV7-3 and TRBJ2-1; 7 bases agree with TRBD2. Trimming removed 2 bases from V and 5 bases from J; junction bases left unmatched: 6. The germline V gene encodes CDR1 SGHTA and CDR2 FQGTGA. CDR3 length equals 15 residues. The CDR3, as DNA: TGTGCCAGCAGCTTAGGTCCTAGCGGCAACAATGAGCAGTTCTTC. Protein sequence: CASSLGPSGNNEQFF. Full variable domain (outside the CDR3, taken from reference TRBV7-3 and TRBJ2-1): GAGVSQTPSNKVTEKGKYVELRCDPISGHTALYWYRQSLGQGPEFLIYFQGTGAADDSGLPNDRFFAVRPEGSVSTLKIQRTERGDSAVYLCASSLGPSGNNEQFFGPGTRLTVL.

The genes are TRBV11-2 and TRBJ2-7, with D uncertain. The V gene's germline CDR1 is SGHAT and CDR2 FQNNGV. The CDR3 runs 13 residues. The germline V and J ends were trimmed by 6 bases and 2 bases, with 11 bases remaining between them. CDR3 DNA sequence: TGTGCCAGCAGGGCTTTATTAACCTACGAGCAGTACTTC. It codes for CASRALLTYEQYF.

V usage is TRBV28 and J usage is TRBJ2-5; 7 nucleotides line up with TRBD2. Germline CDR1 MDHEN, CDR2 SYDVKM. The CDR3 consists of 15 residues. Unmatched junction bases numbered 19, after V lost 11 bases and J lost 7 bases. The CDR3 loop is CACSLGGVLRGTQYF. For the CDR3, the DNA is TGTGCCTGTAGCCTGGGGGGGGTTTTGCGGGGGACCCAGTACTTC.

V and J are TRBV11-2 and TRBJ1-3; a possible D gene is TRBD1 (5 bases). There are 13 residues in the CDR3. The V end was cut by 4 bases, the J end by 4 bases, with 8 bases between. Per germline, CDR1 SGHAT and CDR2 FQNNGV. The CDR3 coding sequence is TGTGCCAGCAGCTCCACAGGCGGAAACACCATATATTTT. Its protein product is CASSSTGGNTIYF. Looking up the rest from reference TRBV11-2 and TRBJ1-3 gives the full variable domain: EAGVAQSPRYKIIEKRQSVAFWCNPISGHATLYWYQQILGQGPKLLIQFQNNGVVDDSQLPKDRFSAERLKGVDSTLKIQPAKLEDSAVYLCASSSTGGNTIYFGEGSWLTVV.

CDR3 DNA: TGTGCCAGCAGCTTTCTTGAGGAGAGCACTGAAGCTTTCTTT. It specifies CASSFLEESTEAFF. The rearrangement uses TRBV5-6 and TRBJ1-1; D not resolved. Germline V gene lookup returns CDR1 SGHDT and CDR2 YYEEEE. Deletions cut 2 bases from V and 4 bases from J, with 12 bases between. The CDR3 length is 14 residues.

A single count supports this clone. The chain has TRBV28 and TRBJ2-2; 7 bases agree with TRBD2. This CDR3 spans 16 amino acids. The germline CDR1 and CDR2 sequences are MDHEN and SYDVKM. With 2 bases clipped from V and 7 bases from J, the junction kept 10 bases outside the gene matches. The CDR3, as DNA: TGTGCCAGCAGTTTAGGCGGGAGTATAACGGGCGGGGAGCTGTTTTTT. Protein sequence: CASSLGGSITGGELFF.

CDR3 amino acids: CASSQESVASGGGNEQFF. In DNA form, the CDR3 reads TGTGCCAGCAGCCAAGAGTCAGTGGCCAGCGGGGGAGGGAATGAGCAGTTCTTC. The chain uses TRBV14 and TRBJ2-1; 8 bases line up with TRBD2. This CDR3 spans 18 amino acids. Germline CDR1 reads SGHDN; CDR2 reads FVKESK. The J segment lost 7 bases and the V segment lost 0 bases, leaving 14 bases of the junction unmatched.

The chain recombines TRBV5-1 with TRBJ2-7, with 8 bases aligning to TRBD1. The CDR3 runs to 15 residues. Unmatched junction bases numbered 7, after V lost 0 bases and J lost 5 bases. In germline, CDR1 is SGHRS, CDR2 YFSETQ. CDR3 DNA: TGCGCCAGCAGCTTGGTTCTCGGACAGGGTAACGAGCAGTACTTC. This sequence encodes CASSLVLGQGNEQYF.

The chain couples TRBV28 to TRBJ2-4, with D unclear. V dropped 5 bases and J dropped 8 bases, with 16 bases sitting between them. This CDR3 spans 14 amino acids. Germline assignment: CDR1 MDHEN and CDR2 SYDVKM. For the CDR3, the DNA is TGTGCCAGCAGTCCCGCTTCGAGGCCCGACATTCAGTACTTC. As protein: CASSPASRPDIQYF.

The J gene is TRBJ1-2, the V gene TRBV7-2, with unresolved D. Per the germline V gene, CDR1 is SGHTA and CDR2 is FQGNSA. Between the trimmed V and J ends, which lost 2 bases and 7 bases, there was a span of 20 bases. The CDR3 runs to 16 residues. The CDR3 coding sequence is TGTGCCAGCAGCTTAATTGGTTGGGAGGCAGACGTTGGCTACACCTTC. Amino acids: CASSLIGWEADVGYTF.

As regards this clone: Sequence at one end of the junction differs from germline and may be a read error. This chain connects TRBV5-6 to TRBJ1-6; TRBD1 matches at 12 bases. CDR3 length equals 18 residues. Germline CDR1 SGHDT, CDR2 YYEEEE. The CDR3 here is CASSLGQGAPNYNSPLHF. Written as DNA, the CDR3 is TGTGCCAGCAGTTTGGGACAGGGGGCTCCCAACTATAATTCACCCCTCCACTTT.